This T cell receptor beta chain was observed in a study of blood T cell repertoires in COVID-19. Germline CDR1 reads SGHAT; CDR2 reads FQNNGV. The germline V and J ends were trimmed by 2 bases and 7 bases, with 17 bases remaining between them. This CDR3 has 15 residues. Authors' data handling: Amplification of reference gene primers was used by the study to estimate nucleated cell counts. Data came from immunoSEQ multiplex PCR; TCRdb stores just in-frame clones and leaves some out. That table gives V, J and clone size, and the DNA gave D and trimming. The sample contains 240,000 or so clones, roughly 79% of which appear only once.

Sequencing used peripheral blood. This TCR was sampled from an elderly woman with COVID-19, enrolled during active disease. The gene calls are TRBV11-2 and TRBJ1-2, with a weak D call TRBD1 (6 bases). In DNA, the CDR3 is TGTGCCAGCAGCTTATGGACCCTGGGACAAACTGGCTACACCTTC. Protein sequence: CASSLWTLGQTGYTF. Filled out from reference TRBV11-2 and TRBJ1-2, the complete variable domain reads EAGVAQSPRYKIIEKRQSVAFWCNPISGHATLYWYQQILGQGPKLLIQFQNNGVVDDSQLPKDRFSAERLKGVDSTLKIQPAKLEDSAVYLCASSLWTLGQTGYTFGSGTRLTVV.